The present T cell receptor (beta chain) was sequenced within a study of blood T cell repertoires in COVID-19. Study in general: Samples taken during acute and convalescent COVID-19 were collected in the United States, Italy and Spain. Nucleic acid was either cDNA or gDNA, and it came from T cells, B-cell-depleted T cells, or PBMCs.

The study recruited people aged about 18 to 90 years across approximately 24 US areas. The V gene lost 3 bases and the J gene lost 6 bases, with 11 bases spanning the gap. The CDR3 loop spans 13 amino acids. Germline CDR1 SEHNR, CDR2 FQNEAQ (reference sequence). Clones were read by immunoSEQ multiplex PCR, and TCRdb kept only the in-frame ones, dropping some. This sample has under 300,000 clones; approximately 91% occur once, and the top ten carry approximately 1.3%. The chain employs TRBV7-9 and TRBJ1-1, with a possible D match to TRBD1 (5 bases). Sequences were obtained from PBMCs or T cells enriched from blood (not recorded which). The clonotype originates from a human donor in a cohort exposed to, infected with or recovered from COVID-19 (not recorded which). The donor label of this sample is uncertain. CDR3 region: CASSFGGNPEAFF. Written as DNA, the CDR3 is TGTGCCAGCAGCTTCGGGGGGAATCCTGAAGCTTTCTTT.